A single sample is the source of the 2 T cell receptor beta chains below, sequenced in a study of shared clonotypes between healthy human individuals. The protocol was immunoSEQ multiplex PCR, while the TCRdb copy is restricted to in-frame clones and leaves out a portion. The repertoire has around 430,000 clones, about four fifths of them found once; the top ten carry under 15%. The sample comprised PBMCs. These receptors were collected from a woman in her thirties or forties in good health. Some clones in this sample may be carry-over from other donors' samples.

This rearrangement joins TRBV7-9 to TRBJ1-2; 9 bases align to TRBD1. Trimming removed 3 bases from V and 8 bases from J; junction bases left unmatched: 7. Germline lookup yields CDR1 SEHNR and CDR2 FQNEAQ (reference sequence). The CDR3 has 14 residues. CDR3 sequence: CASSLGDRVEGYTF. The CDR3 DNA is TGTGCCAGCAGCTTGGGGGACAGGGTGGAAGGCTACACCTTC.

The rearrangement uses TRBV7-2 and TRBJ2-5; 7 nucleotides line up with TRBD2. The germline V gene has CDR1 SGHTA and CDR2 FQGNSA. The V segment lost 0 bases and the J segment 0 bases; nucleotides outside the gene matches: 10. This CDR3 contains 18 residues. CDR3 nucleotides: TGTGCCAGCAGCTTAGCCCCCCGGGACTACCCCTACCAAGAGACCCAGTACTTC. Translation: CASSLAPRDYPYQETQYF.